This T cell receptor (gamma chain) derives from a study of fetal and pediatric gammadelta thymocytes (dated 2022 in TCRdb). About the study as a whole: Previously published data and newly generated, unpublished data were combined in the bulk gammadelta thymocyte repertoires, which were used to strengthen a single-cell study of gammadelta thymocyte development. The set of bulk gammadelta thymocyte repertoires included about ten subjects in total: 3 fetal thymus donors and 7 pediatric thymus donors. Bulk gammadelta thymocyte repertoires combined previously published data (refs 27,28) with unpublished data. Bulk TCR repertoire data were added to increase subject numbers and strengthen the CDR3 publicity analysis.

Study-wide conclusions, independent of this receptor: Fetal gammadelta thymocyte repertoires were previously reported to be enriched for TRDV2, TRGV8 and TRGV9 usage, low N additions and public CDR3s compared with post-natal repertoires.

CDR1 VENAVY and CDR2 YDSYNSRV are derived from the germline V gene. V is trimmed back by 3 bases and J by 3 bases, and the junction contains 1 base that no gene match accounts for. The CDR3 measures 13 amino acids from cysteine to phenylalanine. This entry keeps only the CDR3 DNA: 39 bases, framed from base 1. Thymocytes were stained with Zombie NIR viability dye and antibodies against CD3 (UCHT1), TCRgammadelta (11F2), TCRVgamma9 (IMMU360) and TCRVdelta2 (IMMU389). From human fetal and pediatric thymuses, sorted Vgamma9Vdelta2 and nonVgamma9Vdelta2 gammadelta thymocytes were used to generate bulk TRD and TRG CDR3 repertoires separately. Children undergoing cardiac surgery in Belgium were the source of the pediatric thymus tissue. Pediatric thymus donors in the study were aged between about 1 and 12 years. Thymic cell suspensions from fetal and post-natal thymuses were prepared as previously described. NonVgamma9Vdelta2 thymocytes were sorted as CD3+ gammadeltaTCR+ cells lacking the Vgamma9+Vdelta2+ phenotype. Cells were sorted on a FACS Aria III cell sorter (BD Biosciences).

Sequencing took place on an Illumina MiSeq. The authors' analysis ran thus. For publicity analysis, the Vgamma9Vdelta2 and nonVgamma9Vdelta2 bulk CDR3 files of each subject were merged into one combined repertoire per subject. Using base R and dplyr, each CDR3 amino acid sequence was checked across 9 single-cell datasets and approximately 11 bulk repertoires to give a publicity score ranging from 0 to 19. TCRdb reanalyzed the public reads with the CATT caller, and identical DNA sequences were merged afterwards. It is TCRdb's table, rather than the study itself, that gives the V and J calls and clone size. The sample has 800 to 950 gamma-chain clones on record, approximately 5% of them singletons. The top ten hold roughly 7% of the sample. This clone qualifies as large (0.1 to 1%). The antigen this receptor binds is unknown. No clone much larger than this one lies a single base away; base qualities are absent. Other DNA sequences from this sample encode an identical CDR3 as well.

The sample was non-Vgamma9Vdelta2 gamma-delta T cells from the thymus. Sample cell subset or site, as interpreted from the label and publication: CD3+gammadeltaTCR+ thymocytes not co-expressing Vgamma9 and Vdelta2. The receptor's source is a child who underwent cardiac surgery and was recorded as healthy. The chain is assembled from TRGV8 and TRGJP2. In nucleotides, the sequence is TGTGCCACCTGGGATGGTAGTGATTGGATCAAGACGTTT. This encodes CATWDGSDWIKTF.